This T cell receptor beta chain was profiled in a study of T cell changes during pregnancy in multiple sclerosis. The CDR3 contains 16 residues. V lost 5 bases and J lost 4; bases outside the gene matches: 10. The germline V gene has CDR1 SGHTA and CDR2 FQGNSA. Generated by immunoSEQ multiplex PCR, the TCRdb table keeps only in-frame clones and is missing some. The profile shows tens of thousands of clones, just over 90% of them singletons. This rearrangement joins TRBV7-2 to TRBJ2-2, with 7 nucleotides matching TRBD2. Source: CD4+ T cells from peripheral blood mononuclear cells, taken before pregnancy. The clonotype comes from a female donor with multiple sclerosis, enrolled in a pregnancy study. CDR3 protein: CASSPRLARFTGELFF. The DNA of the CDR3 is TGTGCCAGCAGCCCCAGACTAGCAAGATTCACCGGGGAGCTGTTTTTT.